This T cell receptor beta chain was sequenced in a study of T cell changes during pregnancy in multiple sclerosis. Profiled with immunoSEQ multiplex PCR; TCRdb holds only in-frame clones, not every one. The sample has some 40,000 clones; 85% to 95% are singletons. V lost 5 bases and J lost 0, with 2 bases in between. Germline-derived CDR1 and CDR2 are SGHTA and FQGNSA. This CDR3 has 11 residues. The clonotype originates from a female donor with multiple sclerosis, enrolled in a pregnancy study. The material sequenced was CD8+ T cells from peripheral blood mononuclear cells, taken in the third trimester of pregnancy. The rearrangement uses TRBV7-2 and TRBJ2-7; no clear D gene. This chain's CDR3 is CASSLSYEQYF. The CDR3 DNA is TGTGCCAGCAGCCTCTCCTACGAGCAGTACTTC.